What follows are 26 T cell receptor beta chains derived from one specimen sequenced in a study of blood T cell repertoires in COVID-19. Here immunoSEQ multiplex PCR was the method, and the copy in TCRdb shows in-frame clones only, minus some. The sample has around 270,000 clones, around 89% seen once. Input material: peripheral blood. The receptors shown here come from a man in his forties or fifties with acute or convalescent COVID-19.

The rearrangement uses TRBV25-1 and TRBJ1-3, with a tentative D call TRBD1 (5 bases). V was cut by 8 bases and J by 4 bases, with 12 bases left in between. The CDR3 loop spans 13 amino acids. Germline V lookup: CDR1 MGHDK, CDR2 SYGVNS. CDR3 in amino acids: CASRWGYGNTIYF. The CDR3 nucleotides read TGTGCCAGCCGCTGGGGCTACGGAAACACCATATATTTT. The whole variable domain, filled in from reference TRBV25-1 and TRBJ1-3, reads EADIYQTPRYLVIGTGKKITLECSQTMGHDKMYWYQQDPGMELHLIHYSYGVNSTEKGDLSSESTVSRIRTEHFPLTLESARPSHTSQYLCASRWGYGNTIYFGEGSWLTVV.

The rearrangement uses TRBV11-2 and TRBJ2-7; possible D gene TRBD2, 6 bases. V lost 1 base and J 6 bases, leaving 10 bases between the germline ends. The CDR3 has 13 residues. Germline values: CDR1 SGHAT, CDR2 FQNNGV. Here the CDR3 DNA reads TGTGCCAGCAGCTTAGCCCCCGGGAGCGAGCAGTACTTC. It yields the protein CASSLAPGSEQYF.

V is TRBV6-6 and J is TRBJ1-1, with D uncertain. Between the trimmed V and J ends, which lost 3 bases and 1 base, there was a span of 6 bases. The CDR3 has 13 residues. The germline gives CDR1 MNHNY, CDR2 SVGAGI (reference sequence). This chain's CDR3 is CASSYSWNTEAFF. DNA for the CDR3: TGTGCCAGCAGTTATTCCTGGAACACTGAAGCTTTCTTT.

The J gene is TRBJ1-1, the V gene TRBV5-1; D is perhaps TRBD1 (6 bases). This CDR3 spans 15 amino acids. Germline CDR1 is SGHRS and CDR2 is YFSETQ. V was cut by 4 bases and J by 3 bases, with 16 bases left in between. CDR3 in DNA: TGCGCCAGCAGCCTCCAGGGGATGGGGGACACTGAAGCTTTCTTT. This translates into CASSLQGMGDTEAFF.

In its sample, this clone was seen once. The rearrangement uses TRBV9 and TRBJ1-6, with unresolved D. The germline gives CDR1 SGDLS, CDR2 YYNGEE. V lost 4 bases and J lost 0, with 14 bases in between. This CDR3 region has 17 residues. CDR3 amino acids: CASSSRGSSSYNSPLHF. The DNA for the CDR3 is TGTGCCAGCAGCTCAAGAGGCAGTAGCTCCTATAATTCACCCCTCCACTTT. The full variable domain, rest sourced from reference TRBV9 and TRBJ1-6, is DSGVTQTPKHLITATGQRVTLRCSPRSGDLSVYWYQQSLDQGLQFLIQYYNGEERAKGNILERFSAQQFPDLHSELNLSSLELGDSALYFCASSSRGSSSYNSPLHFGNGTRLTVT.

The chain recombines TRBV7-2 with TRBJ2-3; TRBD1 matches 7 bases. The CDR3 runs 15 residues. Germline-derived CDR1 and CDR2 are SGHTA and FQGNSA. The V segment lost 2 bases and the J segment 4 bases; nucleotides outside the gene matches: 6. The DNA for the CDR3 is TGTGCCAGCAGCTTACGGACAGGCTCTGCAGATACGCAGTATTTT. This codes for CASSLRTGSADTQYF.

The J gene is TRBJ1-1, the V gene TRBV6-5, with D possibly matching TRBD1 (6 bases). This CDR3 region has 14 residues. The germline V gene encodes CDR1 MNHEY and CDR2 SVGAGI. Trimming removed 6 bases from V and 0 bases from J, with 11 bases in between. CDR3 coding DNA: TGTGCCAGCAGGTGGGGACAATTGAACACTGAAGCTTTCTTT. Translation: CASRWGQLNTEAFF.

V gene TRBV7-6 combines with J gene TRBJ1-2; 9 nucleotides agree with TRBD1. Germline lookup yields CDR1 SGHVS and CDR2 FNYEAQ. CDR3 length: 15 amino acids. J gave up 4 bases and V 2 bases, and 5 bases lay outside the gene matches. The chain's CDR3 is CASSLLGQGTYGYTF. The CDR3 DNA reads TGTGCCAGCAGCTTACTGGGACAGGGCACCTATGGCTACACCTTC.

The rearrangement joins TRBV4-1 to TRBJ1-2, with D possibly being TRBD1 (5 bases). V was cut by 0 bases and J by 7 bases, with 15 bases left in between. The CDR3 is made up of 15 amino acids. Germline V CDR1 and CDR2: MGHRA, YSYEKL. The CDR3 protein is CASSQEIGRESGYTF. DNA for the CDR3: TGCGCCAGCAGCCAAGAAATCGGCAGGGAATCTGGCTACACCTTC.

This clone appeared once. V gene TRBV5-1 combines with J gene TRBJ2-2; D is uncertain. Per germline, CDR1 SGHRS and CDR2 YFSETQ. This CDR3 has 16 amino acids. The ends were cut back, 0 bases at V and 4 bases at J, with 13 bases in the middle. The CDR3 region has the DNA TGCGCCAGCAGCTTGGAAGTGGGTGGCGGCACCGGGGAGCTGTTTTTT. Translation: CASSLEVGGGTGELFF.

V and J are TRBV6-5 and TRBJ2-1, with unresolved D. Trimming cost V 5 bases and J 8 bases, with 10 bases left between them. The length of the CDR3 is 12 residues. CDR1 and CDR2 from the germline V gene are MNHEY and SVGAGI. The CDR3 sequence: CASSQLSYEQFF. DNA of the CDR3: TGTGCCAGCAGTCAACTATCCTATGAGCAGTTCTTC.

This chain links TRBV19 with TRBJ2-5; TRBD1 is a possible D gene (6 bases). The CDR3 is 16 amino acids. CDR1 is LNHDA, CDR2 SQIVND, per germline (reference sequence). Trimming removed 5 bases from V and 0 bases from J, with 16 bases in between. This CDR3 is CASSSRQAPYQETQYF. CDR3 bases: TGTGCCAGTAGTTCCCGACAGGCCCCCTACCAAGAGACCCAGTACTTC.

V gene TRBV19 combines with J gene TRBJ2-7; D is perhaps TRBD1 (5 bases). This CDR3 comprises 14 residues. CDR1 LNHDA and CDR2 SQIVND come from the germline V gene (reference sequence). Deletions cut 8 bases from V and 0 bases from J, with 14 bases between. As DNA, the CDR3 is TGTGCCAGTGCCGAAACAGGATTCTCCTACGAGCAGTACTTC. Translation gives CASAETGFSYEQYF. The whole variable domain, remainder taken from reference TRBV19 and TRBJ2-7, is DGGITQSPKYLFRKEGQNVTLSCEQNLNHDAMYWYRQDPGQGLRLIYYSQIVNDFQKGDIAEGYSVSREKKESFPLTVTSAQKNPTAFYLCASAETGFSYEQYFGPGTRLTVT.

This clone appeared many times. The chain links TRBV10-1 to TRBJ1-1, with D possibly matching TRBD1 (5 bases). The germline V and J ends were trimmed by 8 bases and 6 bases, with 13 bases remaining between them. The CDR3 runs 12 residues. CDR1 is WNHNN, CDR2 SYGVQD, per germline (reference sequence). This CDR3 is CASARGSSEAFF. DNA of the CDR3: TGCGCCAGCGCGCGGGGCAGCTCTGAAGCTTTCTTT.

This clone is a singleton in its sample. The gene calls are TRBV29-1 and TRBJ2-3; unclear D gene. Between the trimmed V and J ends, which lost 6 bases and 6 bases, there was a span of 13 bases. The CDR3 covers 12 residues. Germline CDR1 reads SQVTM; CDR2 reads ANQGSEA. CDR3 nucleotides: TGCAGCGTGGCCGATGTGATGGATACGCAGTATTTT. It translates to CSVADVMDTQYF.

The rearrangement links TRBV7-9 to TRBJ1-4, with D perhaps matching TRBD1 (5 bases). CDR3 size: 15 residues. The V end was cut by 1 base, the J end by 4 bases, with 10 bases between. The germline gives CDR1 SEHNR, CDR2 FQNEAQ (reference sequence). This CDR3 reads CASSLVGAHNEKLFF. CDR3 sequence (DNA): TGTGCCAGCAGCTTAGTAGGGGCTCATAATGAAAAACTGTTTTTT.

The chain couples TRBV29-1 to TRBJ2-7; 9 bases align to TRBD1. Germline V gives CDR1 SQVTM, CDR2 ANQGSEA. J was trimmed by 3 bases and V by 4 bases; bases with no gene match: 7. The CDR3 is made up of 14 amino acids. The CDR3 loop reads CSVGTGVPYYEQYF. CDR3 nucleotide sequence: TGCAGCGTTGGGACAGGGGTCCCTTACTACGAGCAGTACTTC.

This clone is a singleton in its sample. This chain joins TRBV3-1 (or the pseudogene TRBV3-2) and TRBJ2-2, with 7 bases that match TRBD2. Germline V gene lookup returns CDR1 LGHDT and CDR2 YNNKEL (reference sequence). V was clipped by 4 bases and J by 4 bases; unmatched bases: 3. CDR3 length: 14 amino acids. This chain's CDR3 is CASSRGEGTGELFF. The CDR3 nucleotides read TGTGCCAGCAGCCGAGGGGAGGGCACCGGGGAGCTGTTTTTT.

The chain carries TRBV24-1 and TRBJ2-3; no reliable D call. The V end lost 2 bases, the J end lost 4 bases, and 6 bases lay between the germline ends. The CDR3 runs to 13 residues. Germline values: CDR1 KGHDR, CDR2 SFDVKD. In DNA form, the CDR3 reads TGTGCCACCAGTGATTATACAGCAGATACGCAGTATTTT. Translated, it gives CATSDYTADTQYF.

The chain combines TRBV19 with TRBJ1-1; D not resolved. This CDR3 region has 16 residues. The V gene lost 2 bases and the J gene lost 0 bases, with 13 bases spanning the gap. Looked up from germline, CDR1 is LNHDA and CDR2 is SQIVND (reference sequence). CDR3 protein: CASSINGRRVNTEAFF. The CDR3 bases are TGTGCCAGTAGTATAAACGGACGGAGGGTGAACACTGAAGCTTTCTTT.

This chain uses TRBV6-2 or TRBV6-3 with TRBJ2-1; a weak D match, TRBD2 (5 bases). The germline V and J ends were trimmed by 2 bases and 10 bases, with 15 bases remaining between them. This CDR3 comprises 14 residues. Germline CDR1 reads MNHEY; CDR2 reads SVGEGT. CDR3: CASSYGWRTKEQFF. The CDR3 DNA is TGTGCCAGCAGTTACGGGTGGAGGACGAAGGAGCAGTTCTTC.

This clone was seen a single time. The CDR3 DNA follows: TGCGCCAGCAGCTTGGGGCAGGGTAGGCTAAATACGCAGTATTTT. Translating it yields CASSLGQGRLNTQYF. V is TRBV5-1 and J is TRBJ2-3, with a tentative D call TRBD1 (5 bases). The CDR3 is 15 amino acids. V was pared by 0 bases and J by 7 bases, with 15 bases between. Germline V CDR1 and CDR2: SGHRS, YFSETQ. The full variable domain, rest sourced from reference TRBV5-1 and TRBJ2-3, is KAGVTQTPRYLIKTRGQQVTLSCSPISGHRSVSWYQQTPGQGLQFLFEYFSETQRNKGNFPGRFSGRQFSNSRSEMNVSTLELGDSALYLCASSLGQGRLNTQYFGPGTRLTVL.

The CDR3 bases are TGCGCCAGCAGCCCCACATATTTGAACACTGAAGCTTTCTTT. It yields the protein CASSPTYLNTEAFF. J is TRBJ1-1 and V is TRBV4-1; D unclear. CDR3 length: 14 residues. CDR1 MGHRA and CDR2 YSYEKL come from the germline V gene. V lost 4 bases to trimming and J lost 0 bases, with 9 bases between them.

The chain combines TRBV9 with TRBJ2-3, with D hard to call. The CDR3 extends over 14 amino acids. Looked up from germline, CDR1 is SGDLS and CDR2 is YYNGEE. V was cut by 4 bases and J by 0 bases, with 9 bases left in between. CDR3 nucleotide sequence: TGTGCCAGCAGCCCGAGGTCGAGCACAGATACGCAGTATTTT. Translating it yields CASSPRSSTDTQYF.

The V call is TRBV29-1, the J call TRBJ1-2; D is unresolved. The length of the CDR3 is 13 residues. Germline values: CDR1 SQVTM, CDR2 ANQGSEA. Trimming took 6 bases from V and 3 from J, leaving 14 bases between them. This chain's CDR3 is CSVYGSRDYGYTF. CDR3 DNA sequence: TGCAGCGTATATGGCTCGAGGGACTATGGCTACACCTTC.

This chain links TRBV20-1 with TRBJ1-2; TRBD1 aligns across 8 bases. Germline lookup yields CDR1 DFQATT and CDR2 SNEGSKA (reference sequence). This CDR3 spans 14 amino acids. V was clipped by 5 bases and J by 4 bases; unmatched bases: 9. The CDR3 region is CSAGDRGSIYGYTF. DNA for the CDR3: TGCAGTGCTGGTGACAGGGGATCGATCTATGGCTACACCTTC.